This record looks at one T cell receptor beta chain sequence and its context. What it binds is unknown. The data originate from a study of cytomegalovirus exposure and HLA in healthy donors. Study results and limitations: CMV serostatus was the only immune exposure information that was available. A later analysis linked a missense variant in DCLRE1C to the trimming of TCR beta V and J genes.

The PCR was carried out with 60 Vbeta primers and 13 Jbeta primers. TCRdb keeps only in-frame clones here, not all; method: immunoSEQ multiplex PCR. The sample records about 98,000 clones, about 81% being singletons. The V and J ends lost 6 bases and 8 bases respectively, with 22 bases between them. The CDR3 runs 16 residues. Per germline, CDR1 SGHDN and CDR2 FVKESK. Sequencing was carried out using PBMCs. The chain uses TRBV14 and TRBJ2-2; no firm D call. The receptor's source is a man aged 35 to 55 in good health and CMV-seronegative. CDR3 loop: CASSKTRLGTGGELFF. CDR3 in DNA: TGTGCCAGCAGTAAGACACGGTTGGGCACCGGTGGGGAGCTGTTTTTT.